The following is a TCR beta chain sequence with its context. Its antigen is undetermined. This sample was taken from a study of cytomegalovirus exposure and HLA in healthy donors. Whole-study findings and limits: A later analysis linked fewer than 20,000 TCR beta sequences to HLA alleles at 0.05 false discovery rate.

Trimming took off 1 base at V and 5 bases at J, with 14 bases between the two ends. The V gene's germline CDR1 is MDHEN and CDR2 SYDVKM. The CDR3 totals 15 residues. Primers for the PCR totalled 60 Vbeta and 13 Jbeta. Generated by immunoSEQ multiplex PCR, the TCRdb table keeps only in-frame clones and is missing some. The profile shows more than 100,000 clones, about 71% of them singletons. The sequenced sample was PBMCs. The receptor was isolated from a woman in her 50s in good health and CMV-seronegative. This sequence joins TRBV28 and TRBJ2-5; weak D call: TRBD1 (5 bases). This CDR3 is CASSLFGLSGETQYF. The DNA for the CDR3 is TGTGCCAGCAGTTTATTTGGGCTATCAGGGGAGACCCAGTACTTC.